Listed below are T cell receptor beta chains from one sample, sequenced in a study of T cell repertoires in cytomegalovirus infection. TCRdb called the reads again in MiXCR, with one record for every CDR3 protein. The table records around 490,000 distinct CDR3 sequences, about 26% of them present only once. Sequenced input: PBMCs. Receptors originate from a human donor in good health (CMV status not recorded). Some clones in this sample may be carry-over from other donors' samples. CDR3s include the opening cysteine and the closing phenylalanine or tryptophan. A D gene is named only where the DNA matches it firmly. The size field is filled for only some rows; it gives once, few, many or a size class.

>TRBD1|TRBV12-3/TRBV12-4|TRBJ1-1|many
TGTGCCAGCAGTTCAGGACAGGGGGCGAGAGCTGAAGCTTTCTTT
CASSSGQGARAEAFF
>NA|TRBV7-9|TRBJ1-1|many
TGTGCCAGCAGTCCTCAGGGGAGCCGTGGAGTTCTCTTT
CASSPQGSRGVLF
>TRBD2|TRBV4-3|TRBJ2-3|NA
TGCGCCAGCAGCCAAGATCTCGTAGCGGGACCGAATACGCAGTATTTT
CASSQDLVAGPNTQYF
>TRBD1|TRBV6-5|TRBJ2-1|NA
TGTGCCAGCAGTCCCCTGGGACAGAATTGGTACAATGAGCAGTTCTTC
CASSPLGQNWYNEQFF
>NA|TRBV18|TRBJ1-1|NA
TGTGCCAGCTCACCCTCCACGGCCGGGAAAAACACTGAAGCTTTCTTT
CASSPSTAGKNTEAFF
>TRBD2|TRBV28|TRBJ2-7|NA
TGTGCCAGCAGTCGTATAGCGGGAGGGCTTTATGAGCAGTACTTC
CASSRIAGGLYEQYF
>NA|TRBV11-3|TRBJ1-4|NA
TGTGCCAGCAGCTTAGGAGATAGCGAAAAACTGTTTTTT
CASSLGDSEKLFF
>TRBD1|TRBV24-1|TRBJ2-6|few
TGTGCCACCAGCCAACAGGGGGCTGGGGCCAACGTCCTGACTTTC
CATSQQGAGANVLTF
>TRBD1|TRBV6-5|TRBJ1-1|few
TGTGCCAGCAGTCGGGGACAGCCGGGGAACACTGAAGCTTTCTTT
CASSRGQPGNTEAFF
>TRBD2|TRBV7-9|TRBJ2-1|NA
TGTGCCAGCAGCTTTAGCGGGCCGAACTACAATGAGCAGTTCTTC
CASSFSGPNYNEQFF
>TRBD2|TRBV10-3|TRBJ2-3|few
TGTGCCCACGGGACTAGCGGCACAGATACGCAGTATTTT
CAHGTSGTDTQYF
>TRBD1|TRBV18|TRBJ2-5|few
TGTGCCAGCTCACCACTACAGGGGGAAGGAGAGACCCAGTACTTC
CASSPLQGEGETQYF
>NA|TRBV7-2|TRBJ1-2|NA
TGTGCCAGCAGCTTAGCATTTAGGCAGATGGGAGATGGCTACACCTTC
CASSLAFRQMGDGYTF
>NA|TRBV6-2/TRBV6-3|TRBJ2-1|NA
TGTGCCAGCAGTAACTGGGAAGGTGAGCAGTTCTTC
CASSNWEGEQFF
>NA|TRBV12-3/TRBV12-4|TRBJ2-5|NA
TGTGCCAGCAGTCTCTTAAGGGGAGCGGGTAGTGAGACCCAGTACTTC
CASSLLRGAGSETQYF
>NA|TRBV5-6|TRBJ1-2|many
TGTGCCAGCAGTCCGGGACGGAACTATGGCTACACCTTC
CASSPGRNYGYTF
>NA|TRBV19|TRBJ1-5|NA
TGTGCCAGTAGTATCGCAGGTATACAGGTGACCAATCAGCCCCAGCATTTT
CASSIAGIQVTNQPQHF
>TRBD1|TRBV5-4|TRBJ2-3|NA
TGTGCCAGCAGCTTGGCCGGACAGGAATCAGATACGCAGTATTTT
CASSLAGQESDTQYF
>NA|TRBV7-2|TRBJ1-6|NA
TGTGCCAGCAGCCACAGACAGTATAATTCACCCCTCCACTTT
CASSHRQYNSPLHF
>TRBD2|TRBV29-1|TRBJ2-2|NA
TGCAGCGTTCGAGTAGCGGGAGACACCGGGGAGCTGTTTTTT
CSVRVAGDTGELFF
>NA|TRBV27|TRBJ1-5|few
TGTGCCAGCAGTTCCCGCGCCCCAGGGAGCAATCAGCCCCAGCATTTT
CASSSRAPGSNQPQHF
>NA|TRBV23-1|TRBJ2-7|few
TGCGCCAGCAGTCCCCAGGGAGGTCAATCCTACGAGCAGTACTTC
CASSPQGGQSYEQYF
>NA|TRBV7-2|TRBJ2-1|NA
TGTGCCAGCAGCTTAACGGGAGCCGTCTACAATGAGCAGTTCTTC
CASSLTGAVYNEQFF
>NA|TRBV7-9|TRBJ2-1|many
TGTGCCAGCAGTTTTAACAATGAGCAGTTCTTC
CASSFNNEQFF
>NA|TRBV7-2|TRBJ1-1|many
TGTGCCAGCAGCTTAAGACCCGGGGGCTGGGGAACTGAAGCTTTCTTT
CASSLRPGGWGTEAFF
>NA|TRBV11-2|TRBJ2-1|few
TGTGCCAGCAGCTTCGTTCGTGGGACCCGCTTGCATGAGCAGTTCTTC
CASSFVRGTRLHEQFF
>TRBD2|TRBV6-5|TRBJ2-2|few
TGTGCCAGCAGTTACTTGGCGGGAGGGCCCGGGGAGCTGTTTTTT
CASSYLAGGPGELFF
>NA|TRBV19|TRBJ1-4|few
TGTGCCAGTAGTTTCGGGCAGGCGAAACTGTTTTTT
CASSFGQAKLFF
>NA|TRBV19|TRBJ1-5|few
TGTGCCAGTAGTATGGATCGTGATCAGCCCCAGCATTTT
CASSMDRDQPQHF
>TRBD1|TRBV14|TRBJ2-6|few
TGTGCCAGCAGCCGCAGGGGGAGCTCTGGGGCCAACGTCCTGACTTTC
CASSRRGSSGANVLTF
>NA|TRBV10-3|TRBJ2-1|few
TGTGCCATCAGTGAGTCTTGGGACTTCCCCTACAATGAGCAGTTCTTC
CAISESWDFPYNEQFF
>TRBD1|TRBV7-2|TRBJ2-2|NA
TGTGCCAGCAGCTCGCGATCTCGGCAGGGGGTCTCCGGGGAGCTGTTTTTT
CASSSRSRQGVSGELFF
>NA|TRBV6-8|TRBJ2-2|NA
TGTGCCAGCAGTTACCAGGGGATGGGCACCGGGGAGCTGTTTTTT
CASSYQGMGTGELFF
>TRBD1|TRBV20-1|TRBJ2-1|once
TGCAGTGCTAGTGAACAGGGGTCCTACAATGAGCAGTTCTTC
CSASEQGSYNEQFF
>NA|TRBV6-2/TRBV6-3|TRBJ2-1|NA
TGTGCCAGCAGCCCCCATGGGGATGAAAATGAGCAGTTCTTC
CASSPHGDENEQFF
>NA|TRBV7-6|TRBJ2-2|NA
TGTGCCAGCAGCTTAGCTAGTGGGGGCTACACCGGGGAGCTGTTTTTT
CASSLASGGYTGELFF
>NA|TRBV7-9|TRBJ2-5|NA
TGTGCCAGCAGCTTAGCGGGGGACCAGACCCAGTACTTC
CASSLAGDQTQYF
>NA|TRBV7-9|TRBJ2-1|few
TGTGCCAGCAGCCAAACATTGGTCCTTTCTCAGGACTACAATGAGCAGTTCTTC
CASSQTLVLSQDYNEQFF
>NA|TRBV3-1|TRBJ1-1|NA
TGTGCCAGCAGCCAAGCGGGGGCAAAGGAAGCTTTCTTT
CASSQAGAKEAFF